One and the same sample provided the 12 T cell receptor beta chains below, sequenced in a study of technical replicates of blood from a few donors. Assay: immunoSEQ multiplex PCR; the TCRdb copy retains only in-frame clones and omits some. The sample has under 80,000 clones, approximately 91% seen once. The sequenced sample was T cells isolated from PBMCs. These receptors came from a human donor in good health. Some clones in this sample may be carry-over from other donors' samples.

The genes are TRBV5-4 and TRBJ2-3, with TRBD2 identical over 7 bases. The trim removed 2 bases at V and 1 base at J, leaving 1 base unmatched. This CDR3 contains 14 residues. Germline CDR1 reads SGHNT; CDR2 reads YYREEE (reference sequence). The DNA of the CDR3 is TGTGCCAGCAGCTTCACTAGCGGCACAGATACGCAGTATTTT. It is translated as CASSFTSGTDTQYF. Full variable domain (rest looked up from reference TRBV5-4 and TRBJ2-3): ETGVTQSPTHLIKTRGQQVTLRCSSQSGHNTVSWYQQALGQGPQFIFQYYREEENGRGNFPPRFSGLQFPNYSSELNVNALELDDSALYLCASSFTSGTDTQYFGPGTRLTVL.

V gene TRBV7-9 combines with J gene TRBJ2-7; 7 positions agree with TRBD1. V shed 1 base, J shed 6 bases, and the junction held 3 bases outside the gene matches. Germline V gene sequence: CDR1 SEHNR, CDR2 FQNEAQ (reference sequence). The CDR3 is 13 amino acids. The CDR3 DNA reads as TGTGCCAGCAGCTTAGAGGGGACAGCCGAGCAGTACTTC. It codes for CASSLEGTAEQYF. Filled out from reference TRBV7-9 and TRBJ2-7, the complete variable domain reads DTGVSQNPRHKITKRGQNVTFRCDPISEHNRLYWYRQTLGQGPEFLTYFQNEAQLEKSRLLSDRFSAERPKGSFSTLEIQRTEQGDSAMYLCASSLEGTAEQYFGPGTRLTVT.

The V gene is TRBV29-1, the J gene TRBJ2-1; D perhaps matches TRBD1 (5 bases). Germline assignment: CDR1 SQVTM and CDR2 ANQGSEA. The CDR3 runs 13 residues. Trimming left V 4 bases short and J 6 bases short, with 13 bases between. The CDR3 coding sequence is TGCAGCGTTGGACAGATCCTACTCAATGAGCAGTTCTTC. This codes for CSVGQILLNEQFF.

This chain connects TRBV29-1 to TRBJ1-2, with D tentatively TRBD1 (5 bases). Trimming took off 4 bases at V and 7 bases at J, with 10 bases between the two ends. The CDR3 length is 11 residues. Germline V CDR1 and CDR2: SQVTM, ANQGSEA. The CDR3 region is CSVGRDSGYTF. CDR3 coding DNA: TGCAGCGTTGGCAGGGACTCTGGCTACACCTTC. The entire variable domain, with the rest obtained from reference TRBV29-1 and TRBJ1-2, is as follows: SAVISQKPSRDICQRGTSLTIQCQVDSQVTMMFWYRQQPGQSLTLIATANQGSEATYESGFVIDKFPISRPNLTFSTLTVSNMSPEDSSIYLCSVGRDSGYTFGSGTRLTVV.

J is TRBJ2-7 and V is TRBV11-2, with 12 bases that match TRBD2. The CDR3 spans 17 residues. Germline lookup yields CDR1 SGHAT and CDR2 FQNNGV. V lost 1 base, J lost 2 bases, and 6 bases stayed unmatched. CDR3 sequence: CASSLVPTSGRPYEQYF. CDR3 sequence (DNA): TGTGCCAGCAGCTTAGTACCAACTAGCGGGAGGCCCTACGAGCAGTACTTC.

The chain has TRBV7-8 and TRBJ2-7; TRBD2 aligns across 8 bases. V lost 5 bases to trimming and J lost 1 base; unmatched junction nucleotides: 1. There are 13 residues in the CDR3. Germline V gene lookup returns CDR1 SGHVS and CDR2 FQNEAQ. In DNA, the CDR3 is TGTGCCAGCAGCCCTAGCGGGTCCTACGAGCAGTACTTC. Protein sequence: CASSPSGSYEQYF.

The chain has TRBV25-1 and TRBJ2-5; 10 bases fit TRBD2. This CDR3 region has 17 residues. The V gene's germline CDR1 is MGHDK and CDR2 SYGVNS. V shed 6 bases, J shed 5 bases, and the junction held 15 bases outside the gene matches. The CDR3 coding sequence is TGTGCCAGCAGCGGGGGAGGAACCGGGACTAGCGAGGAGACCCAGTACTTC. It codes for CASSGGGTGTSEETQYF.

This rearrangement joins TRBV15 to TRBJ1-1; 7 positions match TRBD1. Looked up from germline, CDR1 is LNHNV and CDR2 is YYDKDF (reference sequence). This CDR3 has 15 residues. Trimming removed 8 bases from V and 1 base from J; junction bases left unmatched: 10. CDR3 sequence (DNA): TGTGCCACCCACGGGACAGCCAAAGAGAACACTGAAGCTTTCTTT. This translates into CATHGTAKENTEAFF.

V usage is TRBV6-6 and J usage is TRBJ2-1; the D gene is possibly TRBD2 (6 bases). The CDR3 length is 12 residues. Germline V CDR1 and CDR2: MNHNY, SVGAGI (reference sequence). V shed 6 bases and J shed 7 bases, with 10 bases lying between them. The CDR3: CASSLAGNEQFF. CDR3 nucleotides: TGTGCCAGCAGCCTGGCGGGGAATGAGCAGTTCTTC.

The V and J genes are TRBV7-9 and TRBJ1-1; 9 bases agree with TRBD1. The CDR3 length is 13 residues. Trimming cost V 5 bases and J 4 bases; bases outside gene matches: 2. From germline, CDR1 is SEHNR and CDR2 FQNEAQ (reference sequence). CDR3 protein: CASSRQGGTEAFF. CDR3 sequence (DNA): TGTGCCAGCAGCAGACAGGGGGGCACTGAAGCTTTCTTT.

The chain is built from TRBV19 and TRBJ2-7; 7 bases map to TRBD2. The J segment lost 10 bases and the V segment lost 7 bases, leaving 19 bases of the junction unmatched. CDR3 length equals 15 residues. CDR1 is LNHDA, CDR2 SQIVND, per germline (reference sequence). CDR3 residues: CASNEGGRLNPRQYF. The CDR3 region has the DNA TGTGCCAGTAACGAGGGCGGGAGACTTAACCCTCGCCAGTACTTC.

The J gene is TRBJ2-1, the V gene TRBV7-9; TRBD1 matches 8 bases. Unmatched junction bases numbered 1, after V lost 2 bases and J lost 7 bases. Germline V CDR1 and CDR2: SEHNR, FQNEAQ (reference sequence). The CDR3 length is 13 residues. CDR3 DNA: TGTGCCAGCAGCTTACGACAGGGGAATGAGCAGTTCTTC. Translating it yields CASSLRQGNEQFF.